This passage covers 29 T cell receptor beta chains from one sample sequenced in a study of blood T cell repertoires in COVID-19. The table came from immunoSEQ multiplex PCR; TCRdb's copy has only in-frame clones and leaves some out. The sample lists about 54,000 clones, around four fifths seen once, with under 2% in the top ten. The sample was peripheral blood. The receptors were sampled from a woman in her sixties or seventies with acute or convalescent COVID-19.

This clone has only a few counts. The CDR3 region is CASSAGGGYTF. DNA of the CDR3: TGTGCCAGCAGTGCCGGGGGAGGCTACACCTTC. The V and J genes are TRBV6-2 or TRBV6-3 and TRBJ1-2; tentative D call: TRBD1 (5 bases). V was clipped by 5 bases and J by 8 bases, with 9 bases between them. Germline lookup yields CDR1 MNHEY and CDR2 SVGEGT. The CDR3 has 11 amino acids.

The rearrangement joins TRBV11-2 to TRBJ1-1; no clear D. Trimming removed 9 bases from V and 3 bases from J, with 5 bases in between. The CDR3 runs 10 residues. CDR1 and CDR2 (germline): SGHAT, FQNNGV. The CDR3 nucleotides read TGTGCCAGTCAGGACACTGAAGCTTTCTTT. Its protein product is CASQDTEAFF.

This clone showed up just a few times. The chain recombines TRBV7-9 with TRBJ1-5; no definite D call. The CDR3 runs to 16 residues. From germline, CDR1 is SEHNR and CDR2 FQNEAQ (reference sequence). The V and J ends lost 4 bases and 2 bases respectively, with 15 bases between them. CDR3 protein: CASSSGSRGGNQPQHF. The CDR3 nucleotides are TGTGCCAGCAGCTCCGGATCCAGAGGCGGCAATCAGCCCCAGCATTTT.

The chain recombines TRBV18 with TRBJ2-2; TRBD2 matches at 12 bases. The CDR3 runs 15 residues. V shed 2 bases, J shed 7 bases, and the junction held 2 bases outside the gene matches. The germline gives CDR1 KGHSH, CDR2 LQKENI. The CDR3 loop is CASSPTSGRHGELFF. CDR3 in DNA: TGTGCCAGCTCACCAACTAGCGGGAGGCACGGGGAGCTGTTTTTT. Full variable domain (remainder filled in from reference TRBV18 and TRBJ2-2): NAGVMQNPRHLVRRRGQEARLRCSPMKGHSHVYWYRQLPEEGLKFMVYLQKENIIDESGMPKERFSAEFPKEGPSILRIQQVVRGDSAAYFCASSPTSGRHGELFFGEGSRLTVL.

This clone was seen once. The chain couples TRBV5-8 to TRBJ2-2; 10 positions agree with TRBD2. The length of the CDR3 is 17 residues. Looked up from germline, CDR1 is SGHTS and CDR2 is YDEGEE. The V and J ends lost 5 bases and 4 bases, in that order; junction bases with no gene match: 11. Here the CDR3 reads CASRLLMGLATTGELFF. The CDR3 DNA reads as TGTGCCAGCAGGCTGCTAATGGGACTAGCGACCACCGGGGAGCTGTTTTTT.

CDR3 in amino acids: CASIRTSGNNEQFF. DNA for the CDR3: TGTGCCAGCATCAGGACTAGCGGCAACAATGAGCAGTTCTTC. This chain joins TRBV2 and TRBJ2-1; 10 positions match TRBD2. CDR3 length equals 14 residues. The germline CDR1 and CDR2 sequences are SNHLY and FYNNEI. The J segment lost 5 bases and the V segment lost 7 bases, leaving 5 bases of the junction unmatched. Filled out from reference TRBV2 and TRBJ2-1, the complete variable domain reads EPEVTQTPSHQVTQMGQEVILRCVPISNHLYFYWYRQILGQKVEFLVSFYNNEISEKSEIFDDQFSVERPDGSNFTLKIRSTKLEDSAMYFCASIRTSGNNEQFFGPGTRLTVL.

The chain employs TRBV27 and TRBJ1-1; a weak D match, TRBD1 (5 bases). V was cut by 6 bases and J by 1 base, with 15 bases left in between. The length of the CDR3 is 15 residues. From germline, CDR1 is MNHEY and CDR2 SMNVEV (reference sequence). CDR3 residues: CASRGSGRENTEAFF. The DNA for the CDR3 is TGTGCCAGCAGAGGGTCAGGCAGGGAGAACACTGAAGCTTTCTTT.

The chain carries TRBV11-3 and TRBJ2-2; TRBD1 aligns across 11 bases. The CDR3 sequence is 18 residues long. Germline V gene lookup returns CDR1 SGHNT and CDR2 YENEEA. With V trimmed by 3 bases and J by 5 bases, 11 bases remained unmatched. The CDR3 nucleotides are TGTGCCAGCAGCTTGGGGTTCGGACAGGGGGCGCGGACCGGGGAGCTGTTTTTT. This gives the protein CASSLGFGQGARTGELFF.

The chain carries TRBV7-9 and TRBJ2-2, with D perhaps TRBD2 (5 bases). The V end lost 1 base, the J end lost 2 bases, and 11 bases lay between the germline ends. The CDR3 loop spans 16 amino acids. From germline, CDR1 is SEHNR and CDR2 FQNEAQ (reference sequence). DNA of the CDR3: TGTGCCAGCAGCTTAGGCCGGCGGACTAACACCGGGGAGCTGTTTTTT. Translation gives CASSLGRRTNTGELFF.

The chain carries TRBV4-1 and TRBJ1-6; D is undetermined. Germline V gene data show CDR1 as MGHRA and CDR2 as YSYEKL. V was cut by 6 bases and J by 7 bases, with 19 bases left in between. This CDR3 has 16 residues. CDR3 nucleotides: TGCGCCAGCAGTCCAACTCACGCCGGGTTCAATTCACCCCTCCACTTT. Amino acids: CASSPTHAGFNSPLHF.

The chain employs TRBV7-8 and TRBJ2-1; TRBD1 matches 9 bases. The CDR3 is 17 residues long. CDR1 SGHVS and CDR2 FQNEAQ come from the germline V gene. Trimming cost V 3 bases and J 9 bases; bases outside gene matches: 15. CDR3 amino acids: CASSFRDRAEFRGEQFF. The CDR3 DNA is TGTGCCAGCAGCTTCCGGGACAGGGCGGAGTTTAGGGGTGAGCAGTTCTTC.

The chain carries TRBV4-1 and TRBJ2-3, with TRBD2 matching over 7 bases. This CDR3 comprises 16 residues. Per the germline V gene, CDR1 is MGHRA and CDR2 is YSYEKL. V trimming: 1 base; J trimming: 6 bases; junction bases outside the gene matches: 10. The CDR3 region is CASSQVSGGSLDTQYF. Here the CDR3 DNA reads TGCGCCAGCAGCCAAGTCTCGGGCGGGAGTCTTGATACGCAGTATTTT.

CDR3 sequence reads: CASSSIRVGNSPLHF. CDR3 bases: TGTGCCAGCAGTAGCATCAGGGTGGGAAATTCACCCCTCCACTTT. The chain links TRBV3-1 (or the pseudogene TRBV3-2) to TRBJ1-6; the D gene is possibly TRBD1 (5 bases). The V end was cut by 6 bases, the J end by 7 bases, with 16 bases between. Germline V gene lookup returns CDR1 LGHDT and CDR2 YNNKEL (reference sequence). This CDR3 region has 15 residues.

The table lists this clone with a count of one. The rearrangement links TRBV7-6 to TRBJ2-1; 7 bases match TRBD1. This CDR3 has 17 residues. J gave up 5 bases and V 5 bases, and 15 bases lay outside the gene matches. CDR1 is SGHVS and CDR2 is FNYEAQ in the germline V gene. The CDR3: CASSALSTGTLDNEQFF. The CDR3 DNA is TGTGCCAGCAGCGCCTTATCGACAGGGACCCTCGACAATGAGCAGTTCTTC.

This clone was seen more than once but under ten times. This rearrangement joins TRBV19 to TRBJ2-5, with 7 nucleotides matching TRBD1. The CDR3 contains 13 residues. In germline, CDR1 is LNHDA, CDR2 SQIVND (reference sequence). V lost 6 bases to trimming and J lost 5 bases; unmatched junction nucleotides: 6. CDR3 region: CASSTGVGETQYF. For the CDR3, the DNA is TGTGCCAGTAGCACAGGGGTGGGTGAGACCCAGTACTTC.

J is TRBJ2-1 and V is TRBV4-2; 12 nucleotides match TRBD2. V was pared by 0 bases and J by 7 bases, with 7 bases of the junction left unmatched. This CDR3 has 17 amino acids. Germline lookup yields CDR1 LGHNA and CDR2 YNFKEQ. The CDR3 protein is CASSQDGTSGLRNEQFF. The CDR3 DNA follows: TGTGCCAGCAGCCAAGATGGGACTAGCGGGCTTCGGAATGAGCAGTTCTTC.

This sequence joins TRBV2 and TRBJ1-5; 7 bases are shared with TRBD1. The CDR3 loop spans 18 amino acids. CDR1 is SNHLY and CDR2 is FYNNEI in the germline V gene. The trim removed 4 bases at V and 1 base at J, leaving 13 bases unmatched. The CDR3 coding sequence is TGTGCCAGCAGTGTAAGAGAGTCCAGGGGGAAGAGCAATCAGCCCCAGCATTTT. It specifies CASSVRESRGKSNQPQHF. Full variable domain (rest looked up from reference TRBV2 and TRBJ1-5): EPEVTQTPSHQVTQMGQEVILRCVPISNHLYFYWYRQILGQKVEFLVSFYNNEISEKSEIFDDQFSVERPDGSNFTLKIRSTKLEDSAMYFCASSVRESRGKSNQPQHFGDGTRLSIL.

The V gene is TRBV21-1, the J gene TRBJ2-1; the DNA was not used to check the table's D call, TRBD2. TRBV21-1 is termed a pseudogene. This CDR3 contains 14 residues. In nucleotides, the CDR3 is TGTGCCAGCTTTATGCCCAGCGGATACAATGAGCAGTTCTTC. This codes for CASFMPSGYNEQFF.

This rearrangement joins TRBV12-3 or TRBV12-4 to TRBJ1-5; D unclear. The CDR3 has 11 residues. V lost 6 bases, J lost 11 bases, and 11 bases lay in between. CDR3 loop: CASSRTSSQHF. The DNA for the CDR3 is TGTGCCAGCAGCCGGACTAGTTCCCAGCATTTT.

CDR3 in amino acids: CASSIDGQSYEQYF. The CDR3 nucleotides read TGTGCCAGTAGTATAGATGGACAGAGCTACGAGCAGTACTTC. The chain uses TRBV19 and TRBJ2-7, with D perhaps TRBD1 (6 bases). The V and J ends lost 0 bases and 3 bases respectively, with 9 bases between them. The CDR3 extends over 14 amino acids. Looked up from germline, CDR1 is LNHDA and CDR2 is SQIVND (reference sequence).

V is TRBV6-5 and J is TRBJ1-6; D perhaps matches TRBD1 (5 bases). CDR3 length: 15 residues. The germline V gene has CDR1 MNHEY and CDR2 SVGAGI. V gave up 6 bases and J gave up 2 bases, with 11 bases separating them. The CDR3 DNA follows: TGTGCCAGCAGGGACATCAGGGCCTATAATTCACCCCTCCACTTT. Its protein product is CASRDIRAYNSPLHF.

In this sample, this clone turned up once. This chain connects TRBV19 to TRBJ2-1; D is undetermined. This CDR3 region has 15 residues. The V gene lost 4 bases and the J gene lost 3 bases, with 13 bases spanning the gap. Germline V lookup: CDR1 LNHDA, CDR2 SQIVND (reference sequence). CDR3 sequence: CASSKTGSNYNEQFF. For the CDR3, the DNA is TGTGCCAGTAGTAAAACCGGGTCAAACTACAATGAGCAGTTCTTC.

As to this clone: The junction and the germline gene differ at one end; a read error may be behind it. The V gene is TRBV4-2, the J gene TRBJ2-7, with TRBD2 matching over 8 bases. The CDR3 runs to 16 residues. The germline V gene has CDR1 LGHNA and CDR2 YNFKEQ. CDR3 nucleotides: TGTGCCAGCAGCCAAGACTTCGGGACTAGGTCCTTCGAGCAGTACTTC. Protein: CASSQDFGTRSFEQYF.

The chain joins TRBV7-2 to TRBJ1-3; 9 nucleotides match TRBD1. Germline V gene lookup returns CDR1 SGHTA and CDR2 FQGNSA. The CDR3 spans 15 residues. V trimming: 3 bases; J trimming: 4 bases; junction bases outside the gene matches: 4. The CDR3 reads CASSFRTGDGNTIYF. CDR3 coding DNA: TGTGCCAGCAGCTTTCGGACAGGGGACGGAAACACCATATATTTT. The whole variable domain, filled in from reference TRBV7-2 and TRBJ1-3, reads GAGVSQSPSNKVTEKGKDVELRCDPISGHTALYWYRQSLGQGLEFLIYFQGNSAPDKSGLPSDRFSAERTGGSVSTLTIQRTQQEDSAVYLCASSFRTGDGNTIYFGEGSWLTVV.

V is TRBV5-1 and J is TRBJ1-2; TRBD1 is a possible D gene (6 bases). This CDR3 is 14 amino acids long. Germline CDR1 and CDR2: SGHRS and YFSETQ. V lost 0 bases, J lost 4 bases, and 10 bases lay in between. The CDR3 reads CASSLGSGVYGYTF. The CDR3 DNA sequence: TGCGCCAGCAGCTTGGGTTCAGGGGTCTATGGCTACACCTTC.

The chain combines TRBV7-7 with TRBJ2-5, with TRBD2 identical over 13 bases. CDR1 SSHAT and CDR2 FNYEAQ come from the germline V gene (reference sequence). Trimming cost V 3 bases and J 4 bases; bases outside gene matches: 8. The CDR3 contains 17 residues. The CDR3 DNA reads TGTGCCAGCAGCTTGAGGACTAGCGGGAGTCTAGGAGAGACCCAGTACTTC. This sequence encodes CASSLRTSGSLGETQYF. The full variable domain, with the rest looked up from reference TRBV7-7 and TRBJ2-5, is GAGVSQSPRYKVTKRGQDVTLRCDPISSHATLYWYQQALGQGPEFLTYFNYEAQPDKSGLPSDRFSAERPEGSISTLTIQRTEQRDSAMYRCASSLRTSGSLGETQYFGPGTRLLVL.

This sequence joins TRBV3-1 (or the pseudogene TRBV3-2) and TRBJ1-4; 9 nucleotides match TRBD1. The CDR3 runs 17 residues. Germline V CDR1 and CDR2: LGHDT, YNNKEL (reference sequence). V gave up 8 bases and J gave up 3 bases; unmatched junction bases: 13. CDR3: CASSLGTGNRANEKLFF. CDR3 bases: TGTGCCAGCTCCCTTGGGACAGGGAATCGGGCTAATGAAAAACTGTTTTTT.

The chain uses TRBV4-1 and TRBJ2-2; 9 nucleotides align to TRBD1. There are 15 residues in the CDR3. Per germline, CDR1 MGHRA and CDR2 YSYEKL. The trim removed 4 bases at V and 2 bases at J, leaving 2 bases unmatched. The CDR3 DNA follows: TGCGCCAGCAGCCCACAGGGGGCTAACACCGGGGAGCTGTTTTTT. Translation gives CASSPQGANTGELFF.

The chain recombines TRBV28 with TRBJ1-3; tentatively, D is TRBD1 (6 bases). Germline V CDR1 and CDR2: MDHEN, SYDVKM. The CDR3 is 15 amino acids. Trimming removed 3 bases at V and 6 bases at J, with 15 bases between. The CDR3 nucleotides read TGTGCCAGCAGTTTGGCCTTTACAGGGCAAAACACCATATATTTT. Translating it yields CASSLAFTGQNTIYF.